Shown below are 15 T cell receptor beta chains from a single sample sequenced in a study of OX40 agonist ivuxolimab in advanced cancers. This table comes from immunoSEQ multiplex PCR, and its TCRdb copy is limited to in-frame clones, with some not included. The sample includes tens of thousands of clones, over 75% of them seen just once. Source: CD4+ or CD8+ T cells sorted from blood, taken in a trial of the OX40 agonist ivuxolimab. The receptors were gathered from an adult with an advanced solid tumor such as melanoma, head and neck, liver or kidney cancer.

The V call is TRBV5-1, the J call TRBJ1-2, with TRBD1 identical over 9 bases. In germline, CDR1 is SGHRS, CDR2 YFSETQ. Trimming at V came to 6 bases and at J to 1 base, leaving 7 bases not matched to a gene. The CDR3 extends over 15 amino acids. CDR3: CASTTTGGNNYGYTF. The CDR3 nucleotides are TGCGCCAGCACCACGACAGGGGGTAATAACTATGGCTACACCTTC.

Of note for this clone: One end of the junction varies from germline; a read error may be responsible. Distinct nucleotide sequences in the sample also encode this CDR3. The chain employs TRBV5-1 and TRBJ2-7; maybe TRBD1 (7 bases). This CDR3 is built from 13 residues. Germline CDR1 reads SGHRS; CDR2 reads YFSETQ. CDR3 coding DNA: TGTGCCAGCAGCCAGGGGGGAGGCTACGAGCAGTACTTC. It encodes CASSQGGGYEQYF.

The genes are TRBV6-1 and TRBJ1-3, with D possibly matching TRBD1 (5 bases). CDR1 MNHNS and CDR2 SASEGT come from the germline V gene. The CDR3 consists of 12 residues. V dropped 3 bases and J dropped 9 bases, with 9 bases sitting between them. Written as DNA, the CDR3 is TGTGCCAGCAGTGATAGGGACTTCACCATATATTTT. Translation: CASSDRDFTIYF.

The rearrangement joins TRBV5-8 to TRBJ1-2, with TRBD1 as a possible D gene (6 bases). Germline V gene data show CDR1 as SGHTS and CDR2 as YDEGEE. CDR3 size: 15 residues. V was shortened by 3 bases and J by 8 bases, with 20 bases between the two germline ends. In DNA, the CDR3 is TGTGCCAGCAGCTGGGGGCGAGGAGGGGCTTACGGCTACACCTTC. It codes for CASSWGRGGAYGYTF. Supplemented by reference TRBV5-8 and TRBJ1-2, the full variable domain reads EAGVTQSPTHLIKTRGQQATLRCSPISGHTSVYWYQQALGLGLQFLLWYDEGEERNRGNFPPRFSGRQFPNYSSELNVNALELEDSALYLCASSWGRGGAYGYTFGSGTRLTVV.

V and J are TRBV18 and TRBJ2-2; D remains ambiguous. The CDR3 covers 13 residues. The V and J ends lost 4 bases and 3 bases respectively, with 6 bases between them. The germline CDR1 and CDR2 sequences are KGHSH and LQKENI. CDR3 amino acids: CASSQRDTGELFF. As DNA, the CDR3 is TGTGCCAGCTCACAGAGAGACACCGGGGAGCTGTTTTTT.

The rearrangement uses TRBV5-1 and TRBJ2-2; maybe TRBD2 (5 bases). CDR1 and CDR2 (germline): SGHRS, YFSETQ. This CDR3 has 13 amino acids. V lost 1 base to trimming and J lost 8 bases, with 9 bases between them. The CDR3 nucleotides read TGCGCCAGCAGCTTGATGAGGGAAGGGGAGCTGTTTTTT. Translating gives CASSLMREGELFF.

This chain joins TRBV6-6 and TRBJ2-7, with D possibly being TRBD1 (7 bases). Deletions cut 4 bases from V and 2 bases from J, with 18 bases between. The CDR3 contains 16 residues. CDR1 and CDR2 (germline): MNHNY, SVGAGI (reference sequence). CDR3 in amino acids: CASSFQGDSPAYEQYF. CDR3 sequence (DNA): TGTGCCAGCAGTTTCCAGGGGGACTCTCCCGCCTACGAGCAGTACTTC.

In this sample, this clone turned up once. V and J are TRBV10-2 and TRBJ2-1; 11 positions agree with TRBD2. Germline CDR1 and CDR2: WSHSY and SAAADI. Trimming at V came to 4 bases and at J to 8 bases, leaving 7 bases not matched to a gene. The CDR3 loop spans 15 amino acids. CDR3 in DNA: TGCGCCAGCAGTGGGGGTAGCGGGAGGGCGGATGAGCAGTTCTTC. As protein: CASSGGSGRADEQFF.

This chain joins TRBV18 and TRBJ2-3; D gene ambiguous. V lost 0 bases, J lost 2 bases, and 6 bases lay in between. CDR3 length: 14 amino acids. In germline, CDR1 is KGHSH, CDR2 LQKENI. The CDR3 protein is CASSPPTTTDTQYF. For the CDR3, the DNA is TGTGCCAGCTCACCACCGACAACCACAGATACGCAGTATTTT.

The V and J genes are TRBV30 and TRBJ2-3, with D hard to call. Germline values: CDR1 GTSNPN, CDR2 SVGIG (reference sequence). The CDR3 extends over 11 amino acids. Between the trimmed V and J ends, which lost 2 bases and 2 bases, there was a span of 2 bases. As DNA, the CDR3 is TGTGCCTGGAGTAACACAGATACGCAGTATTTT. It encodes CAWSNTDTQYF.

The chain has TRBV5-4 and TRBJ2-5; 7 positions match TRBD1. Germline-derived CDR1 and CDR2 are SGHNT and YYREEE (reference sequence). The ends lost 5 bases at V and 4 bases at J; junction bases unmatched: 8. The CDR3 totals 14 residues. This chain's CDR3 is CASSTTGVGETQYF. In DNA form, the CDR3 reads TGTGCCAGCAGTACTACAGGGGTGGGAGAGACCCAGTACTTC.

CDR3 sequence: CASSFPGGEQYF. The CDR3, as DNA: TGTGCCAGCAGCTTCCCAGGGGGCGAGCAGTACTTC. This rearrangement joins TRBV7-3 to TRBJ2-7; 7 nucleotides agree with TRBD1. J lost 6 bases, V lost 3 bases, and 2 bases had no gene match. The germline V gene has CDR1 SGHTA and CDR2 FQGTGA. The CDR3 runs 12 residues.

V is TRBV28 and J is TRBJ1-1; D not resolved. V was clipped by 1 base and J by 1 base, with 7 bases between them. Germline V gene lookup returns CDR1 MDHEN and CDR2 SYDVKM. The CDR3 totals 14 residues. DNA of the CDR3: TGTGCCAGCAGTTTATCCGGTTCGAACACTGAAGCTTTCTTT. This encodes CASSLSGSNTEAFF.

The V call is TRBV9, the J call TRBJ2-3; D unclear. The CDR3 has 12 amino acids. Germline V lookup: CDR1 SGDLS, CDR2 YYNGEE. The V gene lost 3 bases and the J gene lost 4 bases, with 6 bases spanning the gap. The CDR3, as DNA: TGTGCCAGCAGCGAGTCCCCAGATACGCAGTATTTT. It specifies CASSESPDTQYF. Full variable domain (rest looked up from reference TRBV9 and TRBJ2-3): DSGVTQTPKHLITATGQRVTLRCSPRSGDLSVYWYQQSLDQGLQFLIQYYNGEERAKGNILERFSAQQFPDLHSELNLSSLELGDSALYFCASSESPDTQYFGPGTRLTVL.

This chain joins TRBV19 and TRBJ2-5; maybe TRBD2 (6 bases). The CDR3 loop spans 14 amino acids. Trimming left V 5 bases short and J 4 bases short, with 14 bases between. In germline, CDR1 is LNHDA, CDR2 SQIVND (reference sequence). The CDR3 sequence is CASSPSTGAETQYF. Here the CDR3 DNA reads TGTGCCAGTAGTCCCTCGACGGGAGCAGAGACCCAGTACTTC.